A selection of T cell receptor beta chains follows, all from one sample in a study of blood T cell repertoires in COVID-19. Profiling relied on immunoSEQ multiplex PCR, and the TCRdb table lists in-frame clones only, not all of them. The sample contains 40,000 to 45,000 clones, nearly 90% of which appear only once. Source material: peripheral blood. These receptors originate from a human donor in a cohort sampled during active COVID-19. Both conserved end residues are part of each CDR3. The D gene is left open where the match is weak. Some rows have no size entry. The others give once, few or many, or a class for an expanded clone.

j_gene: TRBJ2-7; d_gene: NA; len: 11; v_gene: TRBV2; abundance: NA; CDR3aa: CASSDGGGQYF; CDR3nt: TGTGCCAGCAGTGATGGGGGCGGGCAGTACTTC
j_gene: TRBJ1-1; d_gene: NA; len: 14; v_gene: TRBV5-3; abundance: few; CDR3aa: CAHPVKTTNTEAFF; CDR3nt: TGTGCCCATCCAGTTAAGACTACGAACACTGAAGCTTTCTTT
j_gene: TRBJ2-7; d_gene: TRBD2; len: 14; v_gene: TRBV5-1; abundance: NA; CDR3aa: CASSFGAGYYEQYF; CDR3nt: TGCGCCAGCAGCTTCGGAGCGGGGTACTACGAGCAGTACTTC
j_gene: TRBJ1-5; d_gene: TRBD1; len: 17; v_gene: TRBV7-8; abundance: NA; CDR3aa: CASSPPRRTGVNQPQHF; CDR3nt: TGTGCCAGCAGCCCGCCTAGGAGGACAGGGGTGAATCAGCCCCAGCATTTT
j_gene: TRBJ2-7; d_gene: TRBD1; len: 12; v_gene: TRBV27; abundance: NA; CDR3aa: CASRSTGRVQYF; CDR3nt: TGTGCCAGCAGGTCGACAGGGCGGGTGCAGTACTTC
j_gene: TRBJ2-2; d_gene: NA; len: 13; v_gene: TRBV24-1; abundance: NA; CDR3aa: CATSDRGTGELFF; CDR3nt: TGTGCCACCAGTGACCGGGGCACCGGGGAGCTGTTTTTT
j_gene: TRBJ2-5; d_gene: NA; len: 14; v_gene: TRBV7-2; abundance: NA; CDR3aa: CASSSGSSQETQYF; CDR3nt: TGTGCCAGCAGCTCAGGGTCGTCTCAAGAGACCCAGTACTTC
j_gene: TRBJ1-1; d_gene: NA; len: 14; v_gene: TRBV29-1; abundance: NA; CDR3aa: CSVSPRGGVTEAFF; CDR3nt: TGCAGCGTGTCTCCCCGGGGAGGAGTCACTGAAGCTTTCTTT
j_gene: TRBJ2-7; d_gene: TRBD2; len: 21; v_gene: TRBV12-5; abundance: NA; CDR3aa: CASGLVLVDPIAGRHSYEQYF; CDR3nt: TGTGCTAGTGGTTTGGTACTGGTAGACCCAATAGCGGGACGACACTCCTACGAGCAGTACTTC
j_gene: TRBJ2-1; d_gene: TRBD1; len: 15; v_gene: TRBV18; abundance: NA; CDR3aa: CASFRTGSTSNEQFF; CDR3nt: TGTGCCAGCTTTCGGACAGGGTCTACGTCCAATGAGCAGTTCTTC
j_gene: TRBJ1-2; d_gene: NA; len: 14; v_gene: TRBV5-4; abundance: NA; CDR3aa: CASSTQGRDYGYTF; CDR3nt: TGTGCCAGCAGTACCCAAGGGAGGGACTATGGCTACACCTTC
j_gene: TRBJ2-7; d_gene: NA; len: 14; v_gene: TRBV4-1; abundance: NA; CDR3aa: CASTSGVGAYEQYF; CDR3nt: TGCGCCAGCACCTCGGGGGTAGGGGCCTACGAGCAGTACTTC
j_gene: TRBJ2-3; d_gene: NA; len: 13; v_gene: TRBV5-4; abundance: medium-sized; CDR3aa: CASSDLAGDTQYF; CDR3nt: TGTGCCAGCAGCGATTTAGCCGGGGATACGCAGTATTTT
j_gene: TRBJ2-3; d_gene: NA; len: 13; v_gene: TRBV29-1; abundance: NA; CDR3aa: CSASGSSTDTQYF; CDR3nt: TGCAGCGCCTCCGGGTCGAGCACAGATACGCAGTATTTT
j_gene: TRBJ2-2; d_gene: NA; len: 14; v_gene: TRBV11-2; abundance: NA; CDR3aa: CASSLDRGSGELFF; CDR3nt: TGTGCCAGCAGCTTAGATAGGGGGTCCGGGGAGCTGTTTTTT
j_gene: TRBJ2-5; d_gene: NA; len: 15; v_gene: TRBV9; abundance: NA; CDR3aa: CASSVVGAGRDTQYF; CDR3nt: TGTGCCAGCAGCGTAGTGGGGGCGGGCAGGGACACCCAGTACTTC
j_gene: TRBJ1-5; d_gene: NA; len: 13; v_gene: TRBV7-8; abundance: NA; CDR3aa: CASSSQINQPQHF; CDR3nt: TGTGCCAGCAGCTCACAGATCAATCAGCCCCAGCATTTT
j_gene: TRBJ2-2; d_gene: TRBD2; len: 15; v_gene: TRBV11-2; abundance: NA; CDR3aa: CASSPPGGRTGELFF; CDR3nt: TGTGCCAGCAGTCCACCGGGGGGGCGGACCGGGGAGCTGTTTTTT
j_gene: TRBJ2-3; d_gene: TRBD2; len: 16; v_gene: TRBV5-1; abundance: NA; CDR3aa: CASSSLSGASTDTQYF; CDR3nt: TGCGCCAGCAGCTCCCTTAGCGGGGCGAGCACAGATACGCAGTATTTT